The present T cell receptor beta chain was sequenced within a study of shared clonotypes between healthy human individuals. Germline V gives CDR1 SNHLY, CDR2 FYNNEI. The CDR3 is made up of 12 amino acids. This clone was recorded only once. Authors' methods: Filtering differed because ImmunoSEQ produced junction-only sequences that carried no quality scores. Some clones are missing from TCRdb's copy, which holds only in-frame ones; the method was immunoSEQ multiplex PCR. The V and J calls and the clone size are those of that table, but D and trimming were determined from the DNA. The table records 1,400,000 or so clones, approximately 98.5% of them present only once. Into CD45RA+ naive and CD45RA-negative memory subsets, the CD4+ cells were split.

The TCR originated in a man aged 30-40 years in good health. The sequenced sample consisted of naive CD4+ T cells sorted from blood. Noted subset: CD45RA+ positively selected. V and J are TRBV2 and TRBJ2-1; 7 nucleotides match TRBD1. CDR3 region: CARRDSRSEQFF. In DNA form, the CDR3 reads TGTGCTCGCCGGGACAGTCGGAGTGAGCAGTTCTTC.